This T cell receptor beta chain was sequenced during a study of CD4 T cells in relation to SARS-CoV-2 and coronaviruses. Whole-study context: PBMCs were cultured with antigen for nine to ten days before TCR beta sequencing.

V lost 2 bases and J lost 3, with 14 bases in between. This CDR3 contains 15 residues. Germline assignment: CDR1 MNHNS and CDR2 SASEGT. For around ten days, roughly 10^5 sorted CD4+ cells grew with T cell-depleted PBMCs and CEF. General study findings and limits: Roughly 65% of donors had memory CD4+ clonotypes crossrecognizing SARS-CoV-2 and common cold coronavirus spike.

Worth noting for this clone: The antigen is not known.

The table came from immunoSEQ multiplex PCR; TCRdb's copy has only in-frame clones and leaves some out. The repertoire holds about 38,000 clones, with approximately 86% as singletons. The rearrangement links TRBV6-1 to TRBJ2-7; D unresolved. This sequence originates from an adult with COVID-19. Material: naive CD4+ T cells from PBMCs, cultured in vitro. The subset: naive CD4+ T cells isolated by negative enrichment. The CDR3 sequence is CASSEPAVPLYEQYF. DNA of the CDR3: TGTGCCAGCAGTGAACCGGCCGTTCCCCTCTACGAGCAGTACTTC.